A single sample is the source of the 2 T cell receptor beta chains below, sequenced in a study of identical twins' blood T cells. One entry per CDR3 protein results from TCRdb running MiXCR on the 5' RACE reads. The sample contains roughly 380,000 distinct CDR3 sequences, roughly 31% of which appear only once. Sequencing used PBMCs. The receptor set was obtained from a woman between 18 and 55 years old in good health.

This clonotype was seen at least ten times. J is TRBJ2-5 and V is TRBV29-1; D unclear. In germline, CDR1 is SQVTM, CDR2 ANQGSEA. This CDR3 is built from 11 residues. The V gene lost 7 bases and the J gene lost 4 bases, with 10 bases spanning the gap. Written as DNA, the CDR3 is TGCAGCGCTTCACTCGGAGAGACCCAGTACTTC. It is translated as CSASLGETQYF.

V and J are TRBV7-9 and TRBJ1-1, with D unresolved. The germline gives CDR1 SEHNR, CDR2 FQNEAQ (reference sequence). This CDR3 is 13 amino acids long. The V gene lost 4 bases and the J gene lost 3 bases, with 9 bases spanning the gap. CDR3 amino acids: CASSSLGDTEAFF. The CDR3 DNA reads TGTGCCAGCAGCTCGCTTGGGGACACTGAAGCTTTCTTT.